This TCR beta chain emerged from a study of shared clonotypes between healthy human individuals. Study-level information: Donor composition was a couple of women and three men, aged 18 to 49.

Deep level was the assay's run setting. Input per replicate PCR of unsorted PBMC was about 300 ng DNA, corresponding to around 30,000 T cell genomes. How the authors handled the data: ImmunoSEQ yielded junction-only sequences lacking quality scores, so filtering differed. The table came from immunoSEQ multiplex PCR; TCRdb's copy has only in-frame clones and leaves some out. V, J and clone size derive from that table, while D and trimming were established from the DNA sequence. The sample shows 450,000 to 500,000 clones, approximately 82% of them seen only once. Sequencing input: PBMCs. The origin of this receptor is a woman in her 40s in good health. Some clones in this sample may be carry-over from other donors' samples.

The CDR3 region is CASTAVTEAFF. The CDR3, as DNA: TGTGCCAGCACCGCGGTTACTGAAGCTTTCTTT. The chain combines TRBV28 with TRBJ1-1; D unclear. Trimming removed 7 bases at V and 5 bases at J, with 8 bases between. The CDR3 covers 11 residues. Germline CDR1 is MDHEN and CDR2 is SYDVKM.